This TCR beta chain was found in a study of blood T cell repertoires in COVID-19 (dated by TCRdb to 2018 to 2021). Broadly, across the study: Samples from collaborators originated in the United States, Italy and Spain and spanned both the acute and convalescent phases of COVID-19. The material from the prospective study consisted of cDNA or gDNA derived from T cells, B-cell-depleted T cells, or PBMCs. Subjects who had been exposed to COVID-19, were actively infected with it, or had recovered from it provided the deeply sampled blood TCRbeta repertoires that made up the dataset. The repertoires were made available in a free public database intended to serve as a resource for research on the immune response to SARS-CoV-2. The samples were drawn from the first 160 participants of the ongoing ImmuneRACE study and from 1,254 subjects provided by 6 global collaborators. Sample metadata almost always included a de-identified subject ID, COVID-19 status, age in years and sex. Where available, HLA class I and class II types were obtained from metadata supplied by the sample provider rather than from assay-based typing.

CDR1 and CDR2 (SGDLS, YYNGEE) derive from the germline V gene. From cysteine to phenylalanine, the CDR3 is 14 amino acids long. The kept DNA is CDR3 alone, 42 bases in frame from the first base. Trimming takes 0 bases from V and 1 base from J, and the germline ends sit 6 bases apart. As to this clone: Its cognate antigen has yet to be identified. Base qualities are not recorded, but no much larger clone differs from it by a single base.

The immunoSEQ Assay, a bias-controlled multiplex PCR, was used to amplify TCRbeta CDR3 regions from genomic DNA. As for how the authors treated the data: The number of nucleated cells in each sample was estimated from the amplification of reference gene primers within the assay. To quantify the absolute abundance of each unique TCRbeta CDR3 rearrangement, sequence reads were collapsed and filtered. For each sample, productive Simpson clonality was calculated as the square root of Simpson's diversity index across productive rearrangements. TCRdb limited this immuneACCESS table to in-frame rearrangements with V and J called. A share of clones is missing; checked studies link under half to unresolved V genes, and the rest is unexplained. V and J calls and clone size are copied from that table; D and trimming were computed from the DNA. The sample data list about 68,000 clones, and 80% to 95% of these were observed just once. The top ten hold 0.4% to 0.55% of the sample.

Here is what the overall study found, with its caveats: How much clinical and demographic metadata was included differed by source and by participant, and the metadata was provided uncurated.

One collaborating source in Seattle enrolled patients while the patients were actively infected and followed the patients over time throughout the course of disease. Collaborating institutions collected whole blood in K2EDTA tubes following their own protocols. Collaborator samples were shipped for TCRbeta analysis as frozen whole blood, isolated PBMCs, or DNA extracted from either sample type. The sample consisted of peripheral blood. This sequence uses TRBV9 and TRBJ2-3; perhaps TRBD2 is the D gene, with 5 bases matching. The sequence was obtained from a man aged 45-60 years with COVID-19, enrolled during active disease. The DNA reads TGTGCCAGCAGCGTAGTGGAGGGCACAGATACGCAGTATTTT. Translation gives CASSVVEGTDTQYF.